The sequence of this T cell receptor beta chain was determined in a study of blood T cell repertoires in COVID-19. Germline V gene lookup returns CDR1 MGHDK and CDR2 SYGVNS. The CDR3 runs to 14 residues. Trimming removed 5 bases from V and 7 bases from J; junction bases left unmatched: 8. TCRdb's table, derived via immunoSEQ multiplex PCR, lists solely in-frame clones and lacks some. The data contain 110,000 to 150,000 clones, 88% of them seen just once; the ten biggest clones take up about 1.7%. V and J are TRBV25-1 and TRBJ1-5, with 7 bases aligning to TRBD1. Input material: peripheral blood. The TCR comes from a woman between 50 and 59 years old with acute or convalescent COVID-19. The CDR3 region is CASSTPQGDQPQHF. The CDR3 nucleotides are TGTGCCAGCAGTACCCCGCAGGGGGACCAGCCCCAGCATTTT.